What follows is one T cell receptor (beta chain) and its context. Participants spanned ages about 18 to 95 years and resided in about two dozen US areas. The data are from a study of blood T cell repertoires in COVID-19. Overall study context: Samples taken during acute and convalescent COVID-19 were collected in the United States, Italy and Spain. Sample material is recorded as cDNA or gDNA derived from T cells, B-cell-depleted T cells, or PBMCs.

Authors' analysis steps: Amplifying reference gene primers gave estimates of nucleated cell counts. Only in-frame clones appear in the TCRdb table, and some are missing; sequencing was by immunoSEQ multiplex PCR. V and J calls and clone size are those listed in that table; D and trimming were worked out from the DNA. The sample includes 300,000 to 400,000 clones, approximately 87% of them seen just once. V lost 1 base and J 9 bases, leaving 10 bases between the germline ends. There are 13 residues in the CDR3. Germline CDR1 is LGHDT and CDR2 is YNNKEL (reference sequence). The clonotype was recovered from a woman in her twenties or thirties with acute COVID-19. The sequenced sample was PBMCs or T cells enriched from blood (not recorded which). This rearrangement joins TRBV3-1 (or the pseudogene TRBV3-2) to TRBJ1-3; D not resolved. The CDR3 DNA reads TGTGCCAGCAGCCAAGCGCCCGGCGGCACCATATATTTT. Its translation is CASSQAPGGTIYF.